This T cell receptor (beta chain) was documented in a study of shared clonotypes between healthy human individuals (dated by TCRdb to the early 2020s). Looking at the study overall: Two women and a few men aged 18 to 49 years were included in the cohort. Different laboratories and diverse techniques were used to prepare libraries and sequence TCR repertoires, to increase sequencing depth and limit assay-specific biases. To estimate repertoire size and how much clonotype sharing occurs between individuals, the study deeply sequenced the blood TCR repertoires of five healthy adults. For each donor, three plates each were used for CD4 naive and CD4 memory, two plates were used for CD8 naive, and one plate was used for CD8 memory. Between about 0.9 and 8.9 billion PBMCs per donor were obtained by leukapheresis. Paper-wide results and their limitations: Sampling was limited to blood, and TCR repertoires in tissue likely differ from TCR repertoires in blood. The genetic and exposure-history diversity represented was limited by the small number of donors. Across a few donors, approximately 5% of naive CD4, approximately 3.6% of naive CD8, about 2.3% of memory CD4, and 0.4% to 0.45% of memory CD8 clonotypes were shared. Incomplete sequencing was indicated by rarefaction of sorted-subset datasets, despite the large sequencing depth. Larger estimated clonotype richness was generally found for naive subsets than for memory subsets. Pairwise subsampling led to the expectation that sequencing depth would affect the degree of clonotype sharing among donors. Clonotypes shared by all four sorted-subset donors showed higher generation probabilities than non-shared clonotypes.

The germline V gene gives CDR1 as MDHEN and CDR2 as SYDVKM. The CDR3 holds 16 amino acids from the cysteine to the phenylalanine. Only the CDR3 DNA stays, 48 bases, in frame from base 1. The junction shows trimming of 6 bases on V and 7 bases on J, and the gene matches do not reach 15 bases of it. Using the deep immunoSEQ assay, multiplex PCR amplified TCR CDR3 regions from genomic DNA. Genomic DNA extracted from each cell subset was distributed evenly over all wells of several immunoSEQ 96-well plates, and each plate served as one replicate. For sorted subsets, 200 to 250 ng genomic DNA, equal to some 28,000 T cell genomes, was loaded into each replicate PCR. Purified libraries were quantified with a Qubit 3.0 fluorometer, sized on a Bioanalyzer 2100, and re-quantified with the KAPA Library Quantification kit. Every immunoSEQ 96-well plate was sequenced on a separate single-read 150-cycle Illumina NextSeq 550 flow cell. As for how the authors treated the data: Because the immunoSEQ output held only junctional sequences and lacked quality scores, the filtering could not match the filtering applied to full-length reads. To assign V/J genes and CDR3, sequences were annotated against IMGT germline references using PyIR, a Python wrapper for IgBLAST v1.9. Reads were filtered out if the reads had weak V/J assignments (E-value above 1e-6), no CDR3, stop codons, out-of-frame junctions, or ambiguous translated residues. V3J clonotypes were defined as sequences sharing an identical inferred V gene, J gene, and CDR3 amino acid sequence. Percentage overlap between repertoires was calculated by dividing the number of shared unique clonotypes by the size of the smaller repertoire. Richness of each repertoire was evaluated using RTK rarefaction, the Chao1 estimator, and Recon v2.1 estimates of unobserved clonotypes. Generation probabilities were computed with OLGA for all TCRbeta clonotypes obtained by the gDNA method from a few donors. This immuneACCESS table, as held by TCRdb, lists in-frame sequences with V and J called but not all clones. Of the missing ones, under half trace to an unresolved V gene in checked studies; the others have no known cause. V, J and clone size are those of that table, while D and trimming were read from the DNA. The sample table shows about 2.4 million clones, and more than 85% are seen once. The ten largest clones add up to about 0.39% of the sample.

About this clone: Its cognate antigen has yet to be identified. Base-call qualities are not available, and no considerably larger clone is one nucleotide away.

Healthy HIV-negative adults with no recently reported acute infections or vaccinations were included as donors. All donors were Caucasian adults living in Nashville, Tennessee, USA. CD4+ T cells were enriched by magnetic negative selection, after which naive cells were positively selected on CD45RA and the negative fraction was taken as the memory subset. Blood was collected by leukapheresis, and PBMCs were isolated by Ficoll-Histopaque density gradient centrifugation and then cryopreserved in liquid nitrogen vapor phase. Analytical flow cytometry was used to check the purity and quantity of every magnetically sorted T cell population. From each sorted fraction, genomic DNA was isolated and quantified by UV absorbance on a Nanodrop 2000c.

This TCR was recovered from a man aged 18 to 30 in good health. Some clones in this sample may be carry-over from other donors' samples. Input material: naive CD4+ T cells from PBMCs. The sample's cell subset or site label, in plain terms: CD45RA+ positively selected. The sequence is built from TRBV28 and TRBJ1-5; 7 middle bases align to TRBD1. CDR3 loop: CASRKPGQRSGQPQHF. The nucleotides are TGTGCCAGCAGGAAACCGGGACAGCGATCGGGGCAGCCCCAGCATTTT.